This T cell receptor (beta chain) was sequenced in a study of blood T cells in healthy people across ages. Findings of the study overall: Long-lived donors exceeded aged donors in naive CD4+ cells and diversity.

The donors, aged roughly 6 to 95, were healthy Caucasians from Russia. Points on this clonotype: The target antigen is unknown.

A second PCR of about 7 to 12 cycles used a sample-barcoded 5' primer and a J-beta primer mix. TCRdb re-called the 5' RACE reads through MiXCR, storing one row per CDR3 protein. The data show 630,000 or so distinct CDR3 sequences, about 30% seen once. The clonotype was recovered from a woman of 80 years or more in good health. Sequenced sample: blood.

In DNA form, the CDR3 reads TGCGCCAGCAGCCTACAGACAGGGACCTATGGCTACACCTTC. Translating it yields CASSLQTGTYGYTF. V gene TRBV5-1 combines with J gene TRBJ1-2, with TRBD1 identical over 7 bases. The CDR3 covers 14 residues. Germline V CDR1 and CDR2: SGHRS, YFSETQ. Trimming removed 4 bases from V and 4 bases from J; junction bases left unmatched: 7.